This T cell receptor (beta chain) was identified in a study of molecular identifiers for immune sequencing clone quantification. Overall study: Five aliquots were made in replicates from the RNA of approximately 20,000 or 98,000 naive CD8 cells, and four were sequenced. Study observations and caveats: Even with some 990,000 naive cells present, spiked Jurkat TCR RNA from one cell was reportedly detectable.

Germline values: CDR1 SQVTM, CDR2 ANQGSEA. This CDR3 region has 12 residues. V was pared by 4 bases and J by 7 bases, with 6 bases of the junction left unmatched. The authors built bulk TCR libraries by previously described methods with listed TCR primers. One entry per CDR3 protein, called by TCRdb with MiXCR from the PCR reads. The table shows a few hundred thousand distinct CDR3 sequences, with about a fifth occurring only once. This clonotype was counted many times. Its antigen is currently unknown. The receptor comes from a human donor in good health. Some libraries in this study had Jurkat cell RNA spiked in. The J gene is TRBJ1-1, the V gene TRBV29-1; the match to TRBD1 covers 7 bases. The sample was naive CD8+ T cells from blood, with Jurkat cell RNA spiked in. Documented subset: FACS-sorted CD8+CD4-CCR7+CD45RA+ naive T cells. The chain's CDR3 is CSVGTTGSEAFF. CDR3 DNA: TGCAGCGTTGGTACGACAGGGAGTGAAGCTTTCTTT.